The clone carrying this TCR beta chain was detected a few times. The data derive from a study of control samples from healthy donors and cancer patients. Measured with immunoSEQ multiplex PCR; TCRdb has only the in-frame clones, and not every one. The table shows around 130,000 clones, with roughly 90% occurring only once. V gave up 4 bases and J gave up 5 bases; unmatched junction bases: 8. CDR1 LGHDT and CDR2 YNNKEL come from the germline V gene (reference sequence). The CDR3 contains 15 residues. This sequence was found in a man in his fifties in good health. V and J are TRBV3-1 (or the pseudogene TRBV3-2) and TRBJ1-1, with 9 bases fitting TRBD1. The sample consisted of blood. DNA for the CDR3: TGTGCCAGCAGCCCGGACAGGGGATGGAGGACTGAAGCTTTCTTT. Protein product: CASSPDRGWRTEAFF.